This TCR beta chain was recorded in a study of blood T cell repertoires in COVID-19. V shed 5 bases and J shed 6 bases, with 14 bases lying between them. Germline V gene data show CDR1 as SGHRS and CDR2 as YFSETQ. This CDR3 has 14 residues. Sequenced by immunoSEQ multiplex PCR; TCRdb stores in-frame clones only, minus some. The sample records about 280,000 clones, around 90% being singletons. Sequenced sample: peripheral blood. The rearrangement links TRBV5-1 to TRBJ1-4; D is ambiguous. This sequence was found in a woman aged 45-65 years who had recovered from COVID-19. CDR3 coding DNA: TGCGCCAGCAGACCCGGGGTTGCCGATGAAAAACTGTTTTTT. Translated, it gives CASRPGVADEKLFF.